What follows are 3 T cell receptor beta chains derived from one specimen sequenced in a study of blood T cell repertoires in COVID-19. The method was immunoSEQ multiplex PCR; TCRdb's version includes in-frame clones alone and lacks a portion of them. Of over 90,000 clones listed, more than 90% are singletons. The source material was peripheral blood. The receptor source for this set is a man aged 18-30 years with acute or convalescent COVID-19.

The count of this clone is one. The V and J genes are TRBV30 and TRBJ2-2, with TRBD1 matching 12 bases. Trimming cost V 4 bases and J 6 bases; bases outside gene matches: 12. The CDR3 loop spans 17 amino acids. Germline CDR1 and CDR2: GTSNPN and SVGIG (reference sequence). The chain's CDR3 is CAWTQARGTGGSGELFF. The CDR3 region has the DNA TGTGCCTGGACCCAAGCACGAGGGACAGGGGGCTCCGGGGAGCTGTTTTTT.

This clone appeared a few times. CDR3 protein: CASSPQVSGANVLTF. The CDR3 bases are TGTGCCAGCAGCCCCCAGGTCTCTGGGGCCAACGTCCTGACTTTC. This chain uses TRBV9 with TRBJ2-6; D is uncertain. This CDR3 is 15 amino acids long. V was clipped by 4 bases and J by 0 bases, with 8 bases between them. Germline assignment: CDR1 SGDLS and CDR2 YYNGEE.

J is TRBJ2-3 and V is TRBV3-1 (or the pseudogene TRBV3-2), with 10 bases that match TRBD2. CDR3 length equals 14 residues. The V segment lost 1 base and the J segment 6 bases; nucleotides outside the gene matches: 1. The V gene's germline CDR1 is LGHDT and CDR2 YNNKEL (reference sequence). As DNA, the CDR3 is TGTGCCAGCAGCCAAGGAGCGGGAGGGGATACGCAGTATTTT. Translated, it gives CASSQGAGGDTQYF.